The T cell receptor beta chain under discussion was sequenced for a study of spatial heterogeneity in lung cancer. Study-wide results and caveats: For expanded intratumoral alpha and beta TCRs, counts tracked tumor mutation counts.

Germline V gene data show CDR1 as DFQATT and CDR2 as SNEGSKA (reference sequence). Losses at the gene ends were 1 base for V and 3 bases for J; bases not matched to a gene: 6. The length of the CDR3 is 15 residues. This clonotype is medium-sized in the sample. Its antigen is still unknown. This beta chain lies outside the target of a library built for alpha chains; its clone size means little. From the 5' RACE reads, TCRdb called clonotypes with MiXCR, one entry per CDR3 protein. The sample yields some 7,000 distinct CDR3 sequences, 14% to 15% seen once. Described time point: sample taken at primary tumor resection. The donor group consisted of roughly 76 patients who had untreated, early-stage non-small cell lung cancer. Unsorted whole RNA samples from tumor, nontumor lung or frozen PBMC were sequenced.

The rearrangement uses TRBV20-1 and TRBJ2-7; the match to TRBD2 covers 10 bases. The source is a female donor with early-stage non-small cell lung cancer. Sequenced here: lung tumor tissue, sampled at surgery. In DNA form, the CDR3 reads TGCAGTGCTAGAGCCCCTAGCGGGGGTGACTACGAGCAGTACTTC. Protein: CSARAPSGGDYEQYF.